One TCR beta chain is described in this entry. The entry originates in a study of blood T cell repertoires in COVID-19. About the study: Nucleic acid was either cDNA or gDNA, and it came from T cells, B-cell-depleted T cells, or PBMCs.

Germline CDR1 is SNHLY and CDR2 is FYNNEI. CDR3 size: 17 residues. V lost 7 bases and J 4 bases, leaving 25 bases between the germline ends. Methods used by the authors: For nucleated cells, counts were estimated from reference gene primer amplification. TCRdb's copy holds only in-frame clones and misses some; the assay was immunoSEQ multiplex PCR. V and J calls and clone size follow that table, whereas D and trimming were derived from the DNA. The sample includes some 20,000 clones, 85% to 90% of them seen just once. The sequence came from a human donor in a cohort sampled during active COVID-19. The V call is TRBV2, the J call TRBJ2-5; D is possibly TRBD1 (7 bases). Material for sequencing was peripheral blood. CDR3 bases: TGTGCCAGCATTGGCCTAGGGGTGGAGGGGGCACGAGAGACCCAGTACTTC. Translated: CASIGLGVEGARETQYF.